The 15 T cell receptor beta chains below come from one sample, sequenced in a study of control samples from healthy donors and cancer patients. Sequenced by immunoSEQ multiplex PCR; TCRdb stores in-frame clones only, minus some. The data show 70,000 to 85,000 clones, with around 83% seen just once and roughly 10% held by the top ten. The source material was PBMCs. These receptor sequences come from a man aged 60 to 69 with head and neck cancer.

CDR3 coding DNA: TGTGCCAGCAGTGGACAGGTTCAGTCCTATGGCTACACCTTC. Translation: CASSGQVQSYGYTF. The V and J genes are TRBV2 and TRBJ1-2; perhaps TRBD1 as D (6 bases). In germline, CDR1 is SNHLY, CDR2 FYNNEI. The CDR3 sequence is 14 residues long. V lost 4 bases to trimming and J lost 4 bases, with 13 bases between them.

J is TRBJ2-7 and V is TRBV2, with 7 positions matching TRBD1. The CDR3 runs to 13 residues. Germline CDR1 and CDR2: SNHLY and FYNNEI. V was pared by 4 bases and J by 0 bases, with 0 bases of the junction left unmatched. The CDR3 region is CASSAGGSYEQYF. CDR3 nucleotide sequence: TGTGCCAGCAGTGCAGGGGGCTCCTACGAGCAGTACTTC.

The chain employs TRBV28 and TRBJ1-2, with D uncertain. Germline CDR1 MDHEN, CDR2 SYDVKM. Between the trimmed V and J ends, which lost 7 bases and 4 bases, there was a span of 10 bases. This CDR3 comprises 12 residues. CDR3 in DNA: TGTGCCAGCACCCTCGGGTCCTATGGCTACACCTTC. Its translation is CASTLGSYGYTF.

This clone was found once. The V gene is TRBV5-1, the J gene TRBJ2-2, with 11 nucleotides matching TRBD2. Germline lookup yields CDR1 SGHRS and CDR2 YFSETQ. This CDR3 spans 18 amino acids. The V segment lost 6 bases and the J segment 4 bases; nucleotides outside the gene matches: 14. CDR3 sequence (DNA): TGCGCCAGCACCGTTGGACTAGCGGGTAGATCGGGCACCGGGGAGCTGTTTTTT. Protein product: CASTVGLAGRSGTGELFF.

The chain combines TRBV5-5 with TRBJ2-3; TRBD2 might be the D (5 bases). The germline V gene has CDR1 SGHKS and CDR2 YYEKEE (reference sequence). V dropped 4 bases and J dropped 4 bases, with 13 bases sitting between them. The CDR3 covers 14 residues. As DNA, the CDR3 is TGTGCCAGCAGCCGCGGACTTATCTCAGATACGCAGTATTTT. Its translation is CASSRGLISDTQYF.

This rearrangement joins TRBV2 to TRBJ2-2, with 7 bases lining up with TRBD2. CDR1 and CDR2 from the germline V gene are SNHLY and FYNNEI. This CDR3 spans 13 amino acids. Losses at the gene ends were 6 bases for V and 10 bases for J; bases not matched to a gene: 8. DNA for the CDR3: TGTGCCAGCAGAGATCCGGAGCGGGAGGAGCTGTTTTTT. Encoded protein: CASRDPEREELFF.

The V call is TRBV20-1, the J call TRBJ2-7; no reliable D call. This CDR3 contains 15 residues. From germline, CDR1 is DFQATT and CDR2 SNEGSKA (reference sequence). Trimming cost V 3 bases and J 0 bases, with 15 bases left between them. CDR3 in DNA: TGCAGTGCTAGTGCCTGGCCACAGAGCTCCTACGAGCAGTACTTC. Its protein is CSASAWPQSSYEQYF.

The V gene is TRBV6-5, the J gene TRBJ2-5, with D perhaps matching TRBD2 (5 bases). In germline, CDR1 is MNHEY, CDR2 SVGAGI. The germline V and J ends were trimmed by 4 bases and 4 bases, with 13 bases remaining between them. CDR3 length: 14 residues. Written as DNA, the CDR3 is TGTGCCAGCAGTTCAACCGGGATACTAGAGACCCAGTACTTC. Protein sequence: CASSSTGILETQYF.

This clone was detected once. This chain uses TRBV5-5 with TRBJ1-1; 7 bases are shared with TRBD1. The CDR3 runs 18 residues. J lost 5 bases, V lost 5 bases, and 21 bases had no gene match. The germline V gene encodes CDR1 SGHKS and CDR2 YYEKEE (reference sequence). The CDR3 reads CASRDPIWTGGMGTEAFF. Written as DNA, the CDR3 is TGTGCCAGCAGAGACCCCATCTGGACAGGTGGTATGGGGACTGAAGCTTTCTTT.

The count of this clone is one. This chain uses TRBV6-1 with TRBJ1-2; D unclear. Germline lookup yields CDR1 MNHNS and CDR2 SASEGT. V gave up 2 bases and J gave up 5 bases, with 6 bases separating them. The CDR3 covers 12 residues. The CDR3 loop is CASSETSYGYTF. CDR3 coding DNA: TGTGCCAGCAGTGAAACGTCATATGGCTACACCTTC.

CDR3: CASSLFTSGSTDTQYF. The CDR3 DNA sequence: TGTGCCAGCAGTTTATTTACTAGCGGGAGCACAGATACGCAGTATTTT. This chain uses TRBV28 with TRBJ2-3; 9 nucleotides match TRBD2. The junction had 2 bases not matched to a gene; V was cut back by 1 base and J by 0 bases. Germline V gene lookup returns CDR1 MDHEN and CDR2 SYDVKM. The CDR3 extends over 16 amino acids.

This clone was picked up a small number of times. The chain recombines TRBV9 with TRBJ2-2, with a weak D call TRBD1 (5 bases). V shed 4 bases and J shed 6 bases, with 13 bases lying between them. Germline V gene sequence: CDR1 SGDLS, CDR2 YYNGEE. CDR3 length: 14 residues. CDR3 sequence (DNA): TGTGCCAGCAGCATGTCAACAGGAGCCGGGGAGCTGTTTTTT. This encodes CASSMSTGAGELFF.

The CDR3 protein is CASSETLGGAEAFF. The CDR3 DNA reads TGTGCCAGCAGTGAAACTCTCGGAGGCGCTGAAGCTTTCTTT. V usage is TRBV6-1 and J usage is TRBJ1-1; the D is unclear. This CDR3 contains 14 residues. Germline V CDR1 and CDR2: MNHNS, SASEGT. V lost 2 bases to trimming and J lost 6 bases, with 13 bases between them.

The V call is TRBV27, the J call TRBJ1-1, with D possibly TRBD1 on 5 matching bases. V shed 5 bases and J shed 2 bases, with 12 bases lying between them. Germline CDR1 reads MNHEY; CDR2 reads SMNVEV (reference sequence). The CDR3 spans 14 residues. In DNA form, the CDR3 reads TGTGCCAGCAGTACATGGGGCAGTAACACTGAAGCTTTCTTT. Its protein is CASSTWGSNTEAFF.

This chain joins TRBV5-1 and TRBJ2-1; 7 nucleotides agree with TRBD1. The CDR3 sequence is 13 residues long. The junction had 0 bases not matched to a gene; V was cut back by 0 bases and J by 6 bases. Germline V gene lookup returns CDR1 SGHRS and CDR2 YFSETQ. CDR3 in DNA: TGCGCCAGCAGCTTGGGACAGGGCAATGAGCAGTTCTTC. Encoded protein: CASSLGQGNEQFF.